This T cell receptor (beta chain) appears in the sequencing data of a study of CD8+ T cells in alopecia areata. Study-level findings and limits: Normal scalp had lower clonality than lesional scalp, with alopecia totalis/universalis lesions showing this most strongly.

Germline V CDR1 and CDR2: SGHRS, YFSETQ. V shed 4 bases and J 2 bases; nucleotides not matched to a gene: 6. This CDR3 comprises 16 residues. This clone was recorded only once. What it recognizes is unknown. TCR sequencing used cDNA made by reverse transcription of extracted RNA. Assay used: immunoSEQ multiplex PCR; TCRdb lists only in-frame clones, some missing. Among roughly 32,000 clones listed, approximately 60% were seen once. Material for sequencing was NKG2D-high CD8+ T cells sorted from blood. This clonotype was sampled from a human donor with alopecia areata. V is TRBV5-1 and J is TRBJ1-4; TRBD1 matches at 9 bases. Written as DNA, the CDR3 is TGCGCCAGCAGCAAGGGACAGGGATGGACTAATGAAAAACTGTTTTTT. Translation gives CASSKGQGWTNEKLFF. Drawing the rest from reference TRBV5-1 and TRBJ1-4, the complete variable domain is KAGVTQTPRYLIKTRGQQVTLSCSPISGHRSVSWYQQTPGQGLQFLFEYFSETQRNKGNFPGRFSGRQFSNSRSEMNVSTLELGDSALYLCASSKGQGWTNEKLFFGSGTQLSVL.